Below are 25 T cell receptor beta chains sequenced from a single sample in a study of T cells after yellow fever vaccination. TCRdb passed the 5' RACE reads through MiXCR, listing each CDR3 protein once. The sample carries a few hundred thousand distinct CDR3 sequences, roughly 3.9% recorded once. The specimen comprised PBMCs, sampled 5 days after the yellow fever booster vaccination. Every receptor here comes from a man between 18 and 29 years old who received the YFV17D yellow fever vaccine.

This clonotype was found many times. The chain has TRBV5-1 and TRBJ2-7; TRBD1 matches at 11 bases. V lost 4 bases and J lost 3; bases outside the gene matches: 3. CDR3 size: 14 residues. Germline V gene lookup returns CDR1 SGHRS and CDR2 YFSETQ. CDR3 amino acids: CASSLGTGGYEQYF. CDR3 nucleotide sequence: TGCGCCAGCAGCCTCGGGACAGGGGGCTACGAGCAGTACTTC. Complete variable domain (other parts from reference TRBV5-1 and TRBJ2-7): KAGVTQTPRYLIKTRGQQVTLSCSPISGHRSVSWYQQTPGQGLQFLFEYFSETQRNKGNFPGRFSGRQFSNSRSEMNVSTLELGDSALYLCASSLGTGGYEQYFGPGTRLTVT.

V and J are TRBV4-2 and TRBJ2-1, with TRBD2 matching 7 bases. Germline CDR1 and CDR2: LGHNA and YNFKEQ. The CDR3 runs 15 residues. J was trimmed by 5 bases and V by 5 bases; bases with no gene match: 9. In nucleotides, the CDR3 is TGTGCCAGCAGCAGAATGCGGGGGACCGACAATGAGCAGTTCTTC. Amino acid sequence: CASSRMRGTDNEQFF.

This clonotype was found a few times. The V gene is TRBV28, the J gene TRBJ1-5; D is uncertain. The CDR3 runs to 14 residues. Trimming pared 6 bases from V and 6 bases from J, leaving 15 bases between. Germline V gives CDR1 MDHEN, CDR2 SYDVKM. The CDR3: CASSVLSRVQPQHF. CDR3 coding DNA: TGTGCCAGCAGCGTACTATCCCGCGTTCAGCCCCAGCATTTT.

V is TRBV6-5 and J is TRBJ1-2, with D possibly matching TRBD1 (5 bases). Trimming took off 6 bases at V and 4 bases at J, with 24 bases between the two ends. CDR3 size: 17 residues. Germline V CDR1 and CDR2: MNHEY, SVGAGI. This CDR3 is CASSPLGSAAGVYGYTF. CDR3 nucleotides: TGTGCCAGCAGCCCCTTAGGGTCCGCGGCGGGGGTCTATGGCTACACCTTC.

This clonotype came up many times. The V gene is TRBV4-3, the J gene TRBJ2-3; 7 bases agree with TRBD1. V trimming: 4 bases; J trimming: 2 bases; junction bases outside the gene matches: 9. The CDR3 loop spans 16 amino acids. Germline V gene data show CDR1 as LGHNA and CDR2 as YSLEER. CDR3 DNA sequence: TGCGCCAGCAGCCTACGCCGGGACAGAGACACAGATACGCAGTATTTT. The encoded protein is CASSLRRDRDTDTQYF.

This clonotype was counted a few times. This chain connects TRBV12-3 or TRBV12-4 to TRBJ1-5, with a tentative D call TRBD1 (5 bases). This CDR3 contains 16 residues. V shed 3 bases and J shed 0 bases, with 12 bases lying between them. The CDR3 sequence is CASSFSGDYSNQPQHF. CDR3 bases: TGTGCCAGCAGTTTCTCGGGGGACTATAGCAATCAGCCCCAGCATTTT.

This clonotype was detected only a few times. The V and J genes are TRBV20-1 and TRBJ2-7, with 8 bases matching TRBD1. Germline loops: CDR1 DFQATT, CDR2 SNEGSKA (reference sequence). The CDR3 covers 15 residues. The V gene end was trimmed by 2 bases and the J gene end by 0 bases; junction bases not matched to a gene: 6. CDR3 DNA: TGCAGTGCTAGAAGTGAGGGACAGGTCTCCTACGAGCAGTACTTC. It encodes CSARSEGQVSYEQYF.

This clonotype was recorded many times. V and J are TRBV2 and TRBJ1-1, with D possibly being TRBD1 (5 bases). The CDR3 consists of 12 residues. Germline V gene data show CDR1 as SNHLY and CDR2 as FYNNEI. V lost 8 bases, J lost 5 bases, and 12 bases lay in between. The CDR3 reads CASRQGGTEAFF. As DNA, the CDR3 is TGTGCCAGCCGTCAGGGAGGGACTGAAGCTTTCTTT.

V and J are TRBV5-1 and TRBJ2-1; 11 nucleotides align to TRBD2. V lost 5 bases and J lost 5; bases outside the gene matches: 0. Germline lookup yields CDR1 SGHRS and CDR2 YFSETQ. This CDR3 is built from 13 residues. CDR3: CASRTSGDNEQFF. Written as DNA, the CDR3 is TGCGCCAGCAGGACTAGCGGGGACAATGAGCAGTTCTTC.

This clonotype came up a few times. The rearrangement links TRBV28 to TRBJ2-3; 10 positions agree with TRBD2. This CDR3 is 16 amino acids long. The V gene's germline CDR1 is MDHEN and CDR2 SYDVKM. The V segment lost 5 bases and the J segment 1 base; nucleotides outside the gene matches: 6. CDR3 in DNA: TGTGCCAGCAGTCCCCAAGCGGGGGGGCGCACAGATACGCAGTATTTT. Translating it yields CASSPQAGGRTDTQYF.

The chain has TRBV10-3 and TRBJ2-7; 7 positions agree with TRBD1. Germline assignment: CDR1 ENHRY and CDR2 SYGVKD. The CDR3 is made up of 13 amino acids. The V gene end was trimmed by 3 bases and the J gene end by 3 bases; junction bases not matched to a gene: 2. CDR3 DNA sequence: TGTGCCATCAGTGACTCAGGGGGCTACGAGCAGTACTTC. It codes for CAISDSGGYEQYF.

This clonotype was counted a few times. V gene TRBV6-2 or TRBV6-3 combines with J gene TRBJ1-2, with D perhaps matching TRBD1 (6 bases). Germline V gene data show CDR1 as MNHEY and CDR2 as SVGEGT. V lost 5 bases and J lost 4, with 14 bases in between. The CDR3 is made up of 14 amino acids. The CDR3 reads CASSPRTEGYGYTF. CDR3 nucleotides: TGTGCCAGCAGTCCGCGGACAGAAGGCTATGGCTACACCTTC.

This clonotype was found a few times. The DNA for the CDR3 is TGTGCCAGCAGCTTAGGGTCTGGGACAGAGAGTTCACCCCTCCACTTT. Translation: CASSLGSGTESSPLHF. The chain carries TRBV7-9 and TRBJ1-6; 7 nucleotides align to TRBD1. Looked up from germline, CDR1 is SEHNR and CDR2 is FQNEAQ (reference sequence). The CDR3 runs 16 residues. V shed 1 base and J 9 bases; nucleotides not matched to a gene: 9.

The genes are TRBV20-1 and TRBJ1-1, with D possibly being TRBD1 (5 bases). Trimming cost V 5 bases and J 0 bases, with 16 bases left between them. The CDR3 length is 15 residues. Looked up from germline, CDR1 is DFQATT and CDR2 is SNEGSKA (reference sequence). CDR3 sequence: CSAPQGGNMNTEAFF. The CDR3 region has the DNA TGCAGTGCTCCCCAGGGAGGGAACATGAACACTGAAGCTTTCTTT.

V gene TRBV2 combines with J gene TRBJ2-3, with 7 bases matching TRBD2. The J segment lost 4 bases and the V segment lost 3 bases, leaving 4 bases of the junction unmatched. CDR3 size: 14 residues. Germline lookup yields CDR1 SNHLY and CDR2 FYNNEI. This CDR3 is CASSETGGPDTQYF. In DNA form, the CDR3 reads TGTGCCAGCAGTGAGACGGGGGGACCAGATACGCAGTATTTT.

This clonotype was seen more than once but under ten times. DNA for the CDR3: TGTGCCTGGAGTGTACAGGGGATAAGGACCGGGGAGCTGTTTTTT. Its protein product is CAWSVQGIRTGELFF. This chain connects TRBV30 to TRBJ2-2; 7 positions agree with TRBD1. The ends lost 0 bases at V and 5 bases at J; junction bases unmatched: 6. The CDR3 totals 15 residues. CDR1 GTSNPN and CDR2 SVGIG come from the germline V gene (reference sequence). Combining the CDR3 with reference TRBV30 and TRBJ2-2 gives the whole variable domain SQTIHQWPATLVQPVGSPLSLECTVEGTSNPNLYWYRQAAGRGLQLLFYSVGIGQISSEVPQNLSASRPQDRQFILSSKKLLLSDSGFYLCAWSVQGIRTGELFFGEGSRLTVL.

This clonotype was detected many times. The chain has TRBV27 and TRBJ2-7; 8 nucleotides line up with TRBD2. The CDR3 length is 15 residues. Germline CDR1 and CDR2: MNHEY and SMNVEV (reference sequence). Unmatched junction bases numbered 16, after V lost 6 bases and J lost 9 bases. CDR3 in amino acids: CASRDLSGVPRPQYF. CDR3 nucleotide sequence: TGTGCCAGCAGGGACCTTAGCGGGGTCCCCCGACCGCAGTACTTC.

CDR3 coding DNA: TGTGCCAGCAGGGCTACCTCTCGAAATGAGCAGTTCTTC. Protein sequence: CASRATSRNEQFF. The V call is TRBV2, the J call TRBJ2-1; D not resolved. The V end was cut by 6 bases, the J end by 7 bases, with 13 bases between. Germline V lookup: CDR1 SNHLY, CDR2 FYNNEI. CDR3 size: 13 residues.

This clonotype was picked up a small number of times. The J gene is TRBJ2-5, the V gene TRBV28; D assignment may be TRBD1 or TRBD2 (7 bases each). The CDR3 contains 15 residues. From germline, CDR1 is MDHEN and CDR2 SYDVKM. Trimming removed 4 bases from V and 4 bases from J, with 16 bases in between. The CDR3 reads CASSSLTGEGETQYF. The DNA for the CDR3 is TGTGCCAGCAGTTCACTCACAGGGGAGGGAGAGACCCAGTACTTC.

This sequence joins TRBV7-3 and TRBJ2-4, with a possible D match to TRBD1 (6 bases). CDR1 SGHTA and CDR2 FQGTGA come from the germline V gene. The CDR3 has 13 amino acids. With 2 bases removed from V and 10 bases from J, the gap between germline ends came to 12 bases. The CDR3, as DNA: TGTGCCAGCAGCTTAGATCCGCAGGGGATTCAGTACTTC. This codes for CASSLDPQGIQYF.

In its sample, this clonotype was seen a few times. The rearrangement links TRBV5-4 to TRBJ2-3, with 8 positions matching TRBD2. Germline V gives CDR1 SGHNT, CDR2 YYREEE (reference sequence). The CDR3 contains 16 residues. Losses at the gene ends were 3 bases for V and 0 bases for J; bases not matched to a gene: 6. CDR3 sequence: CASSSLLAASTDTQYF. CDR3 DNA: TGTGCCAGCAGCTCCTTACTAGCGGCTAGCACAGATACGCAGTATTTT.

This clonotype has a count of ten or more. The CDR3: CASSRWDRSETQYF. As DNA, the CDR3 is TGTGCCAGCAGTCGCTGGGACAGATCGGAGACCCAGTACTTC. This chain links TRBV7-9 with TRBJ2-5; 7 bases map to TRBD1. CDR1 is SEHNR, CDR2 FQNEAQ, per germline (reference sequence). The CDR3 loop spans 14 amino acids. The V segment lost 6 bases and the J segment 5 bases; nucleotides outside the gene matches: 9.

This chain connects TRBV7-2 to TRBJ2-7; maybe TRBD2 (6 bases). Trimming left V 0 bases short and J 4 bases short, with 10 bases between. The V gene's germline CDR1 is SGHTA and CDR2 FQGNSA. This CDR3 is 14 amino acids long. As DNA, the CDR3 is TGTGCCAGCAGCTTAGCAGTTGGAGGGTACGAGCAGTACTTC. Its protein is CASSLAVGGYEQYF. Supplemented by reference TRBV7-2 and TRBJ2-7, the full variable domain reads GAGVSQSPSNKVTEKGKDVELRCDPISGHTALYWYRQSLGQGLEFLIYFQGNSAPDKSGLPSDRFSAERTGGSVSTLTIQRTQQEDSAVYLCASSLAVGGYEQYFGPGTRLTVT.

The table lists this clonotype with many counts. V gene TRBV19 combines with J gene TRBJ1-5, with 9 bases matching TRBD1. CDR3 length: 16 residues. J gave up 2 bases and V 5 bases, and 7 bases lay outside the gene matches. Looked up from germline, CDR1 is LNHDA and CDR2 is SQIVND (reference sequence). CDR3 sequence (DNA): TGTGCCAGTAGTCCCCGGACAGGGGCTGGCAATCAGCCCCAGCATTTT. This sequence encodes CASSPRTGAGNQPQHF.

This chain joins TRBV5-1 and TRBJ1-3; no firm D call. This CDR3 has 16 amino acids. V dropped 0 bases and J dropped 0 bases, with 10 bases sitting between them. Looked up from germline, CDR1 is SGHRS and CDR2 is YFSETQ. In DNA form, the CDR3 reads TGCGCCAGCAGCTTGGAGGCACCGAACTCTGGAAACACCATATATTTT. This sequence encodes CASSLEAPNSGNTIYF.